The clone carrying this T cell receptor (beta chain) was recorded at least ten times. These data belong to a study of Graves' ophthalmopathy and Graves' hyperthyroidism. Exclusion covered patients with other autoimmune diseases or uncontrolled infections (as well as pregnancy or lactation). Orbital computed tomography, thyroid ultrasound, TRAb, serum thyroxine and clinical symptoms formed the basis of diagnosis. As the template, RNA transcripts were used to amplify TCR beta CDR3 regions. An initial RT-PCR round employing HTBI primers preceded a second-round multiplex PCR. Each CDR3 protein gets one entry after TCRdb re-called the multiplex PCR reads with MiXCR. The sample has 1 million to 1.3 million distinct CDR3 sequences, 36% seen once; the top ten hold 8.5% to 14%. The source material was peripheral blood or thyroid tissue (not recorded which). The source of this sequence is an adult man with Graves' hyperthyroidism.

CDR3 sequence: CSVEATSGSSYEQYF. The CDR3 DNA sequence: TGCAGCGTCGAGGCTACTAGCGGGAGCTCCTACGAGCAGTACTTC. The chain couples TRBV29-1 to TRBJ2-7; 11 bases map to TRBD2. The CDR3 sequence is 15 residues long. V lost 6 bases and J lost 0; bases outside the gene matches: 7. CDR1 is SQVTM and CDR2 is ANQGSEA in the germline V gene.